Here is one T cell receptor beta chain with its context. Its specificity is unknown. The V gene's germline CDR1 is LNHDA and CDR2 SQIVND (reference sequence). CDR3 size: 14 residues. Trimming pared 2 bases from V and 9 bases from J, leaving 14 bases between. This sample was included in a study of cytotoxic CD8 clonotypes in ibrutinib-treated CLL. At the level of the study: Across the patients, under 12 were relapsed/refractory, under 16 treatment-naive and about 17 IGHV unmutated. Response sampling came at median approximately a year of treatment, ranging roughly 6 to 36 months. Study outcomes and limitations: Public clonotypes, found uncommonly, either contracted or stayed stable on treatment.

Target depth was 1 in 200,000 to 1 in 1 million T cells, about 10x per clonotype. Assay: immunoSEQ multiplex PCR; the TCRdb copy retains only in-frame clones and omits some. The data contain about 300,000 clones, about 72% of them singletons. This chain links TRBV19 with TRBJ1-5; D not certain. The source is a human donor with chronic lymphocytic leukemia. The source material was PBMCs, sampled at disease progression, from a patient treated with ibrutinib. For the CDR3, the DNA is TGTGCCAGTAGTATAATGAGCTCCGCGGGGCCCCAGCATTTT. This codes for CASSIMSSAGPQHF.